This TCR beta chain was captured by sequencing in a study of naive and memory T cell subsets (dated by TCRdb to about 2017). Concerning the study at large: Sorted naive and memory T cell subsets from peripheral blood were analyzed in the study using a UMI-based, open-source pipeline for TCR alpha and beta sequencing. IgG serology results and the functional CMV T cell responses were in complete agreement. RNA was DNase-treated and reverse transcribed with TCR constant-region primers, mostly using SuperScript III.

The library was generated by UMI-ligation and nested PCR. To cover both TRBC1 and TRBC2, the beta constant-region primer consisted of an equimolar mix of two oligonucleotides. The ligated cDNA went through four rounds of PCR with nested alpha and beta constant-region primers together with the SP2 primer. T4 RNA ligase 1 ligated a single-stranded oligonucleotide carrying the SP2 primer and a 12-nucleotide UMI to the cDNA 3' end. The ligation reaction was incubated at 16°C for roughly 19-24 hours. PCR2 was typically run as a SYBR Green qPCR and stopped at a predetermined threshold to prevent over-amplification. Every purification after the first one was done using Agencourt AMPure XP magnetic beads. Library quantification was done by Qubit, followed by a TapeStation check on which the main peak was expected at around 650 bp. Sequencing of the pooled libraries was done on an Illumina MiSeq using v2 2x251 paired-end kits, which typically yielded about 1-2.3 million reads per sample. Each sample's library went into the pool at about 4.1 nM, and roughly 5-7.5% PhiX was added to help with cluster recognition. Under the source paper's analysis protocol: Decombinator assigned V and J genes to Demultiplexor-processed FASTQ reads by tag matching, allowing a single base-pair mismatch. By using UMIs, Collapsinator corrected both sequencing errors and the frequency errors caused by PCR heterogeneity. TCRs were translated and CDR3s were extracted from the conserved cysteine to the FGXG phenylalanine by CDR3Translator, with non-productive sequences being flagged. Repertoires were subsampled to equal numbers of UMI-defined TCRs before Gini, Shannon entropy and inverse Simpson indices were calculated. Power-law fits to clonotype abundance distributions were performed by maximum likelihood within the linear range. Similar UMI counts, unique TCR numbers and clonal distributions were obtained with the pipeline and with MIGEC on one naive CD8 sample. In one analysis, naive TCRs also found in any memory subset of the same donor were removed from the naive repertoire. Repertoires were searched for several thousand CMV-associated CDR3 sequences compiled from VDJdb and a published dataset. TCRdb trimmed public reads at Q25 via fastp, called clones via MiXCR and kept in-frame beta chains. Every CDR3 protein is listed once, alongside the most common genes and DNA of its rows. The V and J calls were determined by TCRdb, not by the authors. Within this sample are 120,000 to 150,000 distinct CDR3 sequences, with roughly 20% of them counted one time only. Together, the top ten hold 0.1% to 0.11% of the sample.

Overall study outcomes, separate from this receptor: Once error correction was done, more than 90% of naive TCR sequences showed up just once, which made the naive abundance distributions much steeper than those of the memory subsets. A power law was followed by TCR abundance, with an exponent that differed between naive and memory subsets but was consistent across the three individuals. The repertoire findings for the naive and memory subsets could not be validated against a ground truth, as none was available. RNA-based TCR counts may be influenced by expression changes linked to T cell activation and differentiation. Each clonotype was defined as a single alpha or beta chain sequence rather than as a paired alpha/beta receptor. In both CD4 and CD8 cells, the Gini index increased while Shannon and inverse Simpson diversity decreased from naive through CM, EM and EMRA. A few larger clonotypes were found in naive repertoires, especially CD8, and these larger clonotypes were possibly memory cells re-expressing CD45RA.

About this clonotype itself: Its antigen is not yet known. There are no base qualities to consult, and no much larger clone falls within one base.

CDR1 and CDR2 are drawn from the germline V gene (reference sequence): MNHNY, SVGAGI. The CDR3 holds 16 amino acids from the cysteine to the phenylalanine. Only CDR3 DNA remains: 48 bases, in frame from the first base. V gives up 4 bases and J gives up 0 bases, and the segment between their germline ends measures 13 bases. TCR alpha and beta chain libraries were amplified separately from the second PCR step onward. To determine each donor's CMV status, fresh PBMCs were stimulated overnight with CMV viral lysate, and IFNgamma production from CD4+ T cells was then assessed. CD4 T cells were positively selected with Miltenyi beads, followed by positive selection of CD8 T cells from the CD4-negative fraction. Cells were stained for CD3, CD4, CD8, CD45RA, CD27 and a live/dead dye and were sorted on a BD Aria II into four subsets based on CD45RA and CD27. Blood came from a few healthy volunteers, each fractionated into CD4 and CD8 T cells and then into four differentiation subsets. Roughly 120 ml of peripheral blood was collected from each donor, and PBMC were isolated from the blood using Ficoll-Paque PLUS density-gradient centrifugation. After sorting, cells were lysed in RLT buffer, RNA was extracted using a Qiagen RNeasy kit, and the extracted RNA was stored at -80 degrees C.

Source material: naive CD4+ T cells from blood. The cell subset or site label corresponds to: naive T cells, CD45RA high CD27+. The sequence came from a human donor in good health. The rearrangement joined TRBV6-6 to TRBJ1-3; a confident D gene designation cannot be given. This receptor has the CDR3 CASSFTLRFSGNTIYF. The nucleotides read TGTGCCAGCAGTTTTACTCTTCGGTTCTCTGGAAACACCATATATTTT.